This passage covers 32 T cell receptor beta chains from one sample sequenced in a study of T cells in Graves' hyperthyroidism and ophthalmopathy. What was amplified from RNA transcripts were TCR beta CDR3 regions. A set of HTBI primers served as the primers for a first-round RT-PCR of the TCR CDR3. One entry per CDR3 protein results from TCRdb running MiXCR on the multiplex PCR reads. The data show about 290,000 distinct CDR3 sequences, around 16% seen once. Material for sequencing was blood. These TCRs come from a man aged 25-45 years with Graves' hyperthyroidism.

This clonotype was counted between two and nine times. The chain couples TRBV19 to TRBJ1-5; weak D call: TRBD1 (5 bases). The germline CDR1 and CDR2 sequences are LNHDA and SQIVND (reference sequence). V lost 3 bases to trimming and J lost 4 bases, with 10 bases between them. The CDR3 contains 14 residues. CDR3 nucleotide sequence: TGTGCCAGTAGTATCGGACACCTGAATCAGCCCCAGCATTTT. Encoded protein: CASSIGHLNQPQHF.

This clonotype was counted ten times or more. The V and J genes are TRBV6-1 and TRBJ2-7, with 7 bases that match TRBD2. The CDR3 has 14 amino acids. Germline lookup yields CDR1 MNHNS and CDR2 SASEGT. V trimming: 9 bases; J trimming: 3 bases; junction bases outside the gene matches: 11. The CDR3 region has the DNA TGTGCCAGTAGGGATCCGGCTAGCGGCTACGAGCAGTACTTC. It encodes CASRDPASGYEQYF.

Worth noting for this clonotype: This may stem from a read error, because a much larger clone lies one nucleotide away. DNA for the CDR3: TGCAGTGCTCGATTGACAGAGACCCCGAACACTGAAGCTTTCTTT. This codes for CSARLTETPNTEAFF. This chain connects TRBV20-1 to TRBJ1-1; D possibly corresponds to TRBD1 (5 bases). Looked up from germline, CDR1 is DFQATT and CDR2 is SNEGSKA (reference sequence). The CDR3 covers 15 residues. Trimming pared 5 bases from V and 1 base from J, leaving 17 bases between.

This clonotype was counted between two and nine times. This rearrangement joins TRBV6-1 to TRBJ2-3; 13 positions agree with TRBD2. CDR1 and CDR2 from the germline V gene are MNHNS and SASEGT. The CDR3 is 13 amino acids. V lost 5 bases to trimming and J lost 12 bases; unmatched junction nucleotides: 5. The CDR3 DNA reads as TGTGCCAGCAGTCGGACTAGCGGGAGTAACCAGTATTTT. Translating it yields CASSRTSGSNQYF.

This clonotype has more than one count but fewer than ten. J is TRBJ2-1 and V is TRBV25-1; 11 bases align to TRBD2. After removal of 4 bases from V and 6 bases from J, the junction contained 14 bases not matched to a gene. Looked up from germline, CDR1 is MGHDK and CDR2 is SYGVNS. This CDR3 contains 18 residues. The CDR3 coding sequence is TGTGCCAGCAGTGTCCCAACCGGGACTAGCGGTAGGGGCAATGAGCAGTTCTTC. It is translated as CASSVPTGTSGRGNEQFF.

There are many counts of this clonotype. V is TRBV12-3 or TRBV12-4 and J is TRBJ2-7; 9 bases agree with TRBD2. The CDR3 has 15 residues. V lost 4 bases and J lost 5; bases outside the gene matches: 9. The CDR3 spells CASSSLAGNFDEQYF. The CDR3 DNA sequence: TGTGCCAGCAGTTCCCTAGCGGGAAACTTCGACGAGCAGTACTTC.

Comments on this clonotype: Given a much more abundant clone one base away, this may be a read error. The CDR3 carries no conserved terminal phenylalanine or tryptophan, so it likely arises from a read error. V gene TRBV6-1 combines with J gene TRBJ2-7; D assignment may be TRBD1 or TRBD2 (5 bases each). There are 14 residues in the CDR3. Germline V gene data show CDR1 as MNHNS and CDR2 as SASEGT. With 4 bases removed from V and 3 bases from J, the gap between germline ends came to 13 bases. The DNA for the CDR3 is TGTGCCAGCAGTGTACCAGAGGGGAGCTACGAGCAGTACTCC. It translates to CASSVPEGSYEQYS.

This clonotype has a handful of counts. Possible read error: a much larger clone is one base away. The rearrangement uses TRBV6-1 and TRBJ2-2, with 14 bases that match TRBD2. This CDR3 region has 17 residues. Germline trimming cut 6 bases from V and 7 bases from J; bases unmatched to any gene: 10. Germline assignment: CDR1 MNHNS and CDR2 SASEGT. The CDR3 nucleotides read TGTGCCAGCAGATCCTCTCCGGGACTAGCGGGAGTCGGGGAGCTGTTTTTT. Protein: CASRSSPGLAGVGELFF.

There are many counts of this clonotype. The genes are TRBV18 and TRBJ1-4, with 7 bases matching TRBD1. The germline V gene has CDR1 KGHSH and CDR2 LQKENI. The CDR3 contains 15 residues. The ends lost 0 bases at V and 8 bases at J; junction bases unmatched: 6. DNA of the CDR3: TGTGCCAGCTCACCACCGACGACAGGGAGGGAAAAACTGTTTTTT. Its protein is CASSPPTTGREKLFF.

This clonotype was seen more than once but under ten times. The chain links TRBV19 to TRBJ2-3, with no clear D. This CDR3 contains 12 residues. V was shortened by 6 bases and J by 6 bases, with 10 bases between the two germline ends. Germline CDR1 is LNHDA and CDR2 is SQIVND (reference sequence). CDR3: CASSTPSDTQYF. As DNA, the CDR3 is TGTGCCAGTAGCACCCCCTCCGATACGCAGTATTTT.

The chain links TRBV5-5 to TRBJ2-2; 13 nucleotides agree with TRBD2. Germline CDR1 and CDR2: SGHKS and YYEKEE (reference sequence). Losses at the gene ends were 4 bases for V and 4 bases for J; bases not matched to a gene: 4. The CDR3 runs to 16 residues. The CDR3 region is CASSRTSGRATGELFF. CDR3 DNA: TGTGCCAGCAGCCGCACTAGCGGGAGGGCCACCGGGGAGCTGTTTTTT. Variable domain in full (rest from reference TRBV5-5 and TRBJ2-2): DAGVTQSPTHLIKTRGQQVTLRCSPISGHKSVSWYQQVLGQGPQFIFQYYEKEERGRGNFPDRFSARQFPNYSSELNVNALLLGDSALYLCASSRTSGRATGELFFGEGSRLTVL.

This clonotype was seen many times. J is TRBJ2-5 and V is TRBV11-3; D unclear. The germline V gene encodes CDR1 SGHNT and CDR2 YENEEA. V was cut by 0 bases and J by 4 bases, with 12 bases left in between. CDR3 length equals 15 residues. CDR3 nucleotide sequence: TGTGCCAGCAGCTTAGAAGGGTTGCCAGGAGAGACCCAGTACTTC. This encodes CASSLEGLPGETQYF.

This clonotype was seen ten or more times. The chain has TRBV10-1 and TRBJ2-3, with TRBD2 as a possible D gene (6 bases). The CDR3 extends over 15 amino acids. With 4 bases removed from V and 2 bases from J, the gap between germline ends came to 13 bases. Germline CDR1 WNHNN, CDR2 SYGVQD (reference sequence). This CDR3 reads CASSARDSFTDTQYF. The CDR3 DNA is TGCGCCAGCAGTGCGAGGGACTCTTTCACAGATACGCAGTATTTT.

The chain employs TRBV27 and TRBJ2-7; 13 bases are a match to TRBD2. There are 18 residues in the CDR3. Germline V gives CDR1 MNHEY, CDR2 SMNVEV (reference sequence). Trimming at V came to 4 bases and at J to 7 bases, leaving 16 bases not matched to a gene. CDR3 protein: CASSSPTSGRPDGGEQYF. In DNA form, the CDR3 reads TGTGCCAGCAGTTCTCCGACTAGCGGGAGGCCTGACGGAGGAGAGCAGTACTTC.

At least ten counts were recorded for this clonotype. The chain uses TRBV20-1 and TRBJ1-2; weak D call: TRBD1 (5 bases). The V end was cut by 4 bases, the J end by 2 bases, with 11 bases between. The CDR3 length is 13 residues. CDR1 and CDR2 (germline): DFQATT, SNEGSKA (reference sequence). The CDR3 region has the DNA TGCAGTGCTAAATCAGGGACCAACTATGGCTACACCTTC. The encoded protein is CSAKSGTNYGYTF.

Written as DNA, the CDR3 is TGTGCCAGCAGCCGGGTTTTTTCACAGTACCAAGAGACCCAGTACTTC. This gives the protein CASSRVFSQYQETQYF. The chain has TRBV14 and TRBJ2-5, with D unresolved. This CDR3 is 16 amino acids long. Trimming shortened V by 4 bases and J by 0 bases, and 15 bases separated the two germline ends. Looked up from germline, CDR1 is SGHDN and CDR2 is FVKESK.

The rearrangement joins TRBV7-3 to TRBJ2-3; D is ambiguous. The CDR3 length is 14 residues. Per the germline V gene, CDR1 is SGHTA and CDR2 is FQGTGA. The ends were cut back, 5 bases at V and 4 bases at J, with 13 bases in the middle. CDR3 residues: CASSPPLRPDTQYF. In nucleotides, the CDR3 is TGTGCCAGCAGCCCGCCCCTGCGCCCAGATACGCAGTATTTT.

This clonotype was seen more than once but under ten times. The V and J genes are TRBV19 and TRBJ1-1; D is unclear. Trimming took 5 bases from V and 7 from J, leaving 17 bases between them. This CDR3 spans 14 amino acids. CDR1 LNHDA and CDR2 SQIVND come from the germline V gene (reference sequence). CDR3 nucleotides: TGTGCCAGTAGTGCCACGGCGGGAGGCGTTGAAGCTTTCTTT. Translation gives CASSATAGGVEAFF.

This clonotype was seen only a few times. The J gene is TRBJ1-2, the V gene TRBV27; 7 bases are shared with TRBD1. The germline V gene encodes CDR1 MNHEY and CDR2 SMNVEV (reference sequence). The V gene end was trimmed by 5 bases and the J gene end by 5 bases; junction bases not matched to a gene: 11. The CDR3 has 15 amino acids. For the CDR3, the DNA is TGTGCCAGCAGTAGGGGACAGTCGGGACCTTATGGCTACACCTTC. Protein: CASSRGQSGPYGYTF.

In its sample, this clonotype was seen a few times. V gene TRBV20-1 combines with J gene TRBJ1-2, with D tentatively TRBD1 (5 bases). This CDR3 comprises 13 residues. CDR1 DFQATT and CDR2 SNEGSKA come from the germline V gene (reference sequence). V gave up 6 bases and J gave up 4 bases, with 15 bases separating them. The CDR3 nucleotides read TGCAGTGCCCTTAATGGTAGGGGCTATGGCTACACCTTC. Its translation: CSALNGRGYGYTF.

This clonotype was counted at least ten times. The V call is TRBV3-1, the J call TRBJ1-4; the D gene is possibly TRBD1 (5 bases). This CDR3 is 13 amino acids long. Germline CDR1 reads LGHDT; CDR2 reads YNNKEL (reference sequence). V lost 7 bases and J lost 7, with 13 bases in between. CDR3 nucleotide sequence: TGTGCCAGCACCCGGGGCCAGGGTGAAAAACTGTTTTTT. As protein: CASTRGQGEKLFF.

V usage is TRBV20-1 and J usage is TRBJ2-3, with 8 bases lining up with TRBD2. This CDR3 has 16 amino acids. The ends lost 1 base at V and 2 bases at J; junction bases unmatched: 8. Germline V gene sequence: CDR1 DFQATT, CDR2 SNEGSKA (reference sequence). Here the CDR3 DNA reads TGCAGTGCTAGAGGCACCGGGACTAGTCTCACAGATACGCAGTATTTT. Encoded protein: CSARGTGTSLTDTQYF.

This clonotype showed up many times. The chain carries TRBV11-1 and TRBJ2-1; D uncertain. This CDR3 has 16 residues. V lost 5 bases and J 0 bases, leaving 14 bases between the germline ends. The germline gives CDR1 SGHAT, CDR2 FQDESV (reference sequence). The CDR3 protein is CASSVDVPSSYNEQFF. CDR3 nucleotides: TGTGCCAGCAGCGTTGACGTACCGAGCTCCTACAATGAGCAGTTCTTC.

The V call is TRBV19, the J call TRBJ1-5; D not certain. Looked up from germline, CDR1 is LNHDA and CDR2 is SQIVND (reference sequence). The CDR3 length is 13 residues. V lost 0 bases and J lost 9, with 9 bases in between. CDR3 residues: CASSIDEMGPQHF. CDR3 coding DNA: TGTGCCAGTAGTATAGATGAGATGGGGCCCCAGCATTTT.

The table lists this clonotype with many counts. The chain has TRBV20-1 and TRBJ2-1; 9 bases are a match to TRBD2. The germline gives CDR1 DFQATT, CDR2 SNEGSKA (reference sequence). The V and J ends lost 6 bases and 4 bases, in that order; junction bases with no gene match: 7. CDR3 length: 14 residues. CDR3 loop: CSAGSGRTYNEQFF. The CDR3 bases are TGCAGTGCGGGGAGCGGGAGGACGTACAATGAGCAGTTCTTC.

This clonotype was seen repeatedly, ten times or more. The gene calls are TRBV18 and TRBJ2-1; either TRBD1 or TRBD2 may supply D (6 bases each). CDR1 KGHSH and CDR2 LQKENI come from the germline V gene. V was pared by 0 bases and J by 9 bases, with 18 bases between. This CDR3 contains 16 residues. CDR3 protein: CASSPPNGPKGGEQFF. As DNA, the CDR3 is TGTGCCAGCTCACCACCGAACGGACCTAAGGGGGGTGAGCAGTTCTTC.

This clonotype was picked up many times. The chain employs TRBV30 and TRBJ1-4; D ambiguous. Germline V gene data show CDR1 as GTSNPN and CDR2 as SVGIG (reference sequence). This CDR3 spans 12 amino acids. The V and J ends lost 2 bases and 8 bases respectively, with 9 bases between them. CDR3 protein: CAWSKITEKLFF. The CDR3 DNA sequence: TGTGCCTGGAGTAAGATAACCGAAAAACTGTTTTTT.

J is TRBJ2-1 and V is TRBV27; TRBD1 agrees at 7 bases. The ends lost 3 bases at V and 7 bases at J; junction bases unmatched: 15. The germline CDR1 and CDR2 sequences are MNHEY and SMNVEV (reference sequence). This CDR3 is 17 amino acids long. The CDR3 here is CASSFLRGSFFGNEQFF. CDR3 coding DNA: TGTGCCAGCAGTTTCCTCAGGGGGAGCTTCTTCGGAAATGAGCAGTTCTTC.

This clonotype was seen only a few times. J is TRBJ2-5 and V is TRBV28, with no clear D. CDR3 length: 16 residues. CDR1 is MDHEN, CDR2 SYDVKM, per germline. Trimming left V 3 bases short and J 4 bases short, with 18 bases between. The CDR3 region has the DNA TGTGCCAGCAGTTTCAGACGGGCGCTAGAGTTAGAGACCCAGTACTTC. It specifies CASSFRRALELETQYF.

This clonotype was observed a few times. The chain combines TRBV5-1 with TRBJ2-1, with D possibly TRBD2 on 5 matching bases. Between the trimmed V and J ends, which lost 4 bases and 3 bases, there was a span of 14 bases. The CDR3 is 15 amino acids. Germline V gene sequence: CDR1 SGHRS, CDR2 YFSETQ. CDR3 amino acids: CASSLLDFDYNEQFF. The CDR3 DNA reads TGCGCCAGCAGCCTACTAGATTTTGACTACAATGAGCAGTTCTTC.

At least ten counts were recorded for this clonotype. The gene calls are TRBV20-1 and TRBJ1-1, with D unclear. The germline gives CDR1 DFQATT, CDR2 SNEGSKA (reference sequence). Trimming shortened V by 4 bases and J by 2 bases, and 8 bases separated the two germline ends. CDR3 length: 12 residues. The CDR3 sequence: CSAIGPNTEAFF. DNA for the CDR3: TGCAGTGCTATTGGGCCTAACACTGAAGCTTTCTTT.

Concerning this clonotype itself: The conserved phenylalanine or tryptophan normally closing the CDR3 is absent here, so this likely arose from a read error. The chain uses TRBV27 and TRBJ2-1, with 13 bases lining up with TRBD2. With V trimmed by 5 bases and J by 7 bases, 8 bases remained unmatched. CDR1 is MNHEY, CDR2 SMNVEV, per germline (reference sequence). CDR3 length: 16 residues. The CDR3 DNA reads TGTGCCAGCAGTCGTCGGACTAGCGGGAGTAGGAATGAGCAGTTCCTC. As protein: CASSRRTSGSRNEQFL.